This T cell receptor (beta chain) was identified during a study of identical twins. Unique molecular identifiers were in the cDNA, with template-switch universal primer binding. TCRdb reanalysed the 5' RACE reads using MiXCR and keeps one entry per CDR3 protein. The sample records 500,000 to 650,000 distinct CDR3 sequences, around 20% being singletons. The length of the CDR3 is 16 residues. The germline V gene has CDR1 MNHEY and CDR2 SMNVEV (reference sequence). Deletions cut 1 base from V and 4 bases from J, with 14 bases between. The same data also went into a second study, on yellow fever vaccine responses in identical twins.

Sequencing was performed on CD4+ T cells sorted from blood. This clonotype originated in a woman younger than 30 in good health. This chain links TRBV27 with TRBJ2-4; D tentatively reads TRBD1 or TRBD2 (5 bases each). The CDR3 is CASSLFGVKGKNIQYF. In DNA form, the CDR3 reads TGTGCCAGCAGTTTATTCGGGGTAAAGGGGAAAAACATTCAGTACTTC.